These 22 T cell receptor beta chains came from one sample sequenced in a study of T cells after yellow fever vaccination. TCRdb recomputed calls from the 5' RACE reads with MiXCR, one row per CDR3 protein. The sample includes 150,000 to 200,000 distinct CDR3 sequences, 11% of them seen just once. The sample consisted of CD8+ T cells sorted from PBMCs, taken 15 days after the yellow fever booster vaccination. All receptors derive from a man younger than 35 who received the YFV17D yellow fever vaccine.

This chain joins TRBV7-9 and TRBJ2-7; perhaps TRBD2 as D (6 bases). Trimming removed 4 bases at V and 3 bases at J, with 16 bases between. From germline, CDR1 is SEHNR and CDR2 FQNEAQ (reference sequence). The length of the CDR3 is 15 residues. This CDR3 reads CASSSSVGKYYEQYV. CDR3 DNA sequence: TGTGCCAGCAGCTCTAGCGTTGGCAAATACTACGAGCAGTACGTC.

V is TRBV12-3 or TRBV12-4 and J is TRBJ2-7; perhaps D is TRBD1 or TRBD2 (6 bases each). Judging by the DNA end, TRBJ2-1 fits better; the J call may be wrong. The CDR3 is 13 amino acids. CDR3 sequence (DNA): TGTGCCAGCACTCTCGGAGGGGGTTACGAGCAGTTCTTC. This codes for CASTLGGGYEQFF.

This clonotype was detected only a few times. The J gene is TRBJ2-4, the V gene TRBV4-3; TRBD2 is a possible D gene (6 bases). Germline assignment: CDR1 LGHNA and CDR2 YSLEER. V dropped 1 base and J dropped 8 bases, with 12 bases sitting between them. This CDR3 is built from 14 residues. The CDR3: CASSQVPGRHIQYF. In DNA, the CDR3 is TGCGCCAGCAGCCAAGTACCCGGGAGACACATTCAGTACTTC.

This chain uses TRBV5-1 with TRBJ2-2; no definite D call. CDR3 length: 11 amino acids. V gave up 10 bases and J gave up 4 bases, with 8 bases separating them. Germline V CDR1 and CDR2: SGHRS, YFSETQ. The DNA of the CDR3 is TGCGCCGTGTCGCTCACCGGGGAGCTGTTTTTT. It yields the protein CAVSLTGELFF.

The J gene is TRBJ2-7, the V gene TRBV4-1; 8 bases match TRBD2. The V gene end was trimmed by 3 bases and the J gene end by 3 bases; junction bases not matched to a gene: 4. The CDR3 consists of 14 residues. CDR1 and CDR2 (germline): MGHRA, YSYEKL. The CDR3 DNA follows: TGCGCCAGCAGCCAGGTACTAGCGGACTACGAGCAGTACTTC. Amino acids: CASSQVLADYEQYF.

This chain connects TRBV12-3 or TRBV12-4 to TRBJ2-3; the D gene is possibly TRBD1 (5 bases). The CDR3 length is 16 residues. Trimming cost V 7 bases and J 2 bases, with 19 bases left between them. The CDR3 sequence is CASTPLEDIYTDTQYF. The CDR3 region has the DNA TGTGCCAGCACCCCCTTAGAGGACATTTACACAGATACGCAGTATTTT.

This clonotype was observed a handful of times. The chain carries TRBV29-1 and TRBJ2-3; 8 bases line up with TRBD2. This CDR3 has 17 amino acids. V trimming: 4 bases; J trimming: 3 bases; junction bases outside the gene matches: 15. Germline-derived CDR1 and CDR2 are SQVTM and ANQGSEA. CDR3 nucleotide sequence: TGCAGCGTTGTAGATTTGGTGAGCGGGGGTAGTACAGATACGCAGTATTTT. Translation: CSVVDLVSGGSTDTQYF.

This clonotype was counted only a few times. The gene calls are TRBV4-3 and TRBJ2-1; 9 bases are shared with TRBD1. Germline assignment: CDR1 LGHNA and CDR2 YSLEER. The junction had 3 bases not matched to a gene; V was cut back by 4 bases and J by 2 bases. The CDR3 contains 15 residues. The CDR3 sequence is CASSRNRGPYNEQFF. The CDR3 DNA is TGCGCCAGCAGCCGCAACAGGGGGCCCTACAATGAGCAGTTCTTC.

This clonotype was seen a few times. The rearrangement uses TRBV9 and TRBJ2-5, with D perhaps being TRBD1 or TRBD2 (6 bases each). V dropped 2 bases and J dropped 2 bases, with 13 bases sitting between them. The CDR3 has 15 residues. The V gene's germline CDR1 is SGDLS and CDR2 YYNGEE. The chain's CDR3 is CASSVGGASQETQYF. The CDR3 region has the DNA TGTGCCAGCAGCGTCGGGGGCGCCTCACAAGAGACCCAGTACTTC.

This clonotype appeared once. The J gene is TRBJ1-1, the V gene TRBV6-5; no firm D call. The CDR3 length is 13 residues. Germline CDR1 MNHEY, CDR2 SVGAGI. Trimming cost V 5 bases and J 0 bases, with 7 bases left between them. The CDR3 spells CASSTSMNTEAFF. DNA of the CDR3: TGTGCCAGCAGTACAAGTATGAACACTGAAGCTTTCTTT.

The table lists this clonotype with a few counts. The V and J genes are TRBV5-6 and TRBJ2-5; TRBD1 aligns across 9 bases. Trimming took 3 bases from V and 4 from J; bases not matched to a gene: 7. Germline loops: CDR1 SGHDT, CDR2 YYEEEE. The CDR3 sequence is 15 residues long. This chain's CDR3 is CASSSIETGGETQYF. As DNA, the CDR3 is TGTGCCAGCAGCTCGATCGAGACAGGGGGAGAGACCCAGTACTTC.

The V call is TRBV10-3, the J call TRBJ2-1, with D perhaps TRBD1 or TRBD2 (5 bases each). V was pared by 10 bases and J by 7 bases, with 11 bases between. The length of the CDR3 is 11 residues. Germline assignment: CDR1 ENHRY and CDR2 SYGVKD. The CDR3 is CATGRSNEQFF. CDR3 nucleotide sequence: TGTGCCACGGGGCGGTCGAATGAGCAGTTCTTC.

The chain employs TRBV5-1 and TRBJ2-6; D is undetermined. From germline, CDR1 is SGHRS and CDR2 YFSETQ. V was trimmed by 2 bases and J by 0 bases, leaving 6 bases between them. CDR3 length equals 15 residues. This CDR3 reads CASSFPGSGANVLTF. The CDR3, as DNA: TGCGCCAGCAGCTTCCCGGGCTCTGGGGCCAACGTCCTGACTTTC.

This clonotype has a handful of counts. Here the CDR3 DNA reads TGCGCCAGCAGCCAATGGGGCGAGTTCACCGGGGAGCTGTTTTTT. Translating it yields CASSQWGEFTGELFF. This rearrangement joins TRBV4-1 to TRBJ2-2, with D possibly matching TRBD1 (5 bases). Germline-derived CDR1 and CDR2 are MGHRA and YSYEKL. Trimming cost V 2 bases and J 4 bases, with 11 bases left between them. The CDR3 has 15 amino acids.

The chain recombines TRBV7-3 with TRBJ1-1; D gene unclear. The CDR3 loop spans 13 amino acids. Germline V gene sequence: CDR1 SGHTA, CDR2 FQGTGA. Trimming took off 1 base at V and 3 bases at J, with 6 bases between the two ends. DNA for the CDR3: TGTGCCAGCAGCTTAATGAAGTACACTGAAGCTTTCTTT. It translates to CASSLMKYTEAFF.

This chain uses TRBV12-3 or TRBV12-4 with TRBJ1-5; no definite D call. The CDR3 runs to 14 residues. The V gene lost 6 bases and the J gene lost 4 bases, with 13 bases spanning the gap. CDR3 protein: CASSLPGRNQPQHF. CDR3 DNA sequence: TGTGCCAGCAGCCTCCCAGGACGTAATCAGCCCCAGCATTTT.

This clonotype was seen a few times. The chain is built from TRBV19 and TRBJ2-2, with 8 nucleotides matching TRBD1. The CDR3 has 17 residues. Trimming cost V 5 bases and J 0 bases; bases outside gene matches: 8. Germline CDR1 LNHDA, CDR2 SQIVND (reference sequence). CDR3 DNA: TGTGCCAGTAGTCTTTCCGGACAGGGATCGAACACCGGGGAGCTGTTTTTT. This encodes CASSLSGQGSNTGELFF. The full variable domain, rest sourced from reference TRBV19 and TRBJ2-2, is DGGITQSPKYLFRKEGQNVTLSCEQNLNHDAMYWYRQDPGQGLRLIYYSQIVNDFQKGDIAEGYSVSREKKESFPLTVTSAQKNPTAFYLCASSLSGQGSNTGELFFGEGSRLTVL.

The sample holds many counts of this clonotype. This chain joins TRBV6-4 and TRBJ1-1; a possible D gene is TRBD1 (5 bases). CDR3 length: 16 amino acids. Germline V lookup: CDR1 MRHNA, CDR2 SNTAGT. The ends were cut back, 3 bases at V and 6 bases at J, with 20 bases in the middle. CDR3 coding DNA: TGTGCCAGCAGTGAAGGAGAAGGGGCCGGGCACGCTGAAGCTTTCTTT. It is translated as CASSEGEGAGHAEAFF.

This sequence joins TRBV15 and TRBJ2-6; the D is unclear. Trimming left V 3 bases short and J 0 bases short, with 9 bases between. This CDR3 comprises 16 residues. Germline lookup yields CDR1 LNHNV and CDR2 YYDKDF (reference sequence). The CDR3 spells CATSSEHSSGANVLTF. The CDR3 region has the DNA TGTGCCACCAGCAGTGAACATAGCTCTGGGGCCAACGTCCTGACTTTC.

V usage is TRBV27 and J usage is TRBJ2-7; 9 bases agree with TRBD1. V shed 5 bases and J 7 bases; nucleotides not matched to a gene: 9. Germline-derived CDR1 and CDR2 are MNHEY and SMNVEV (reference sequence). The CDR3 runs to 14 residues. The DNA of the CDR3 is TGTGCCAGCAGTCCCGGGACAGGGTATGTGGAGCAGTACTTC. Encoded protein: CASSPGTGYVEQYF.

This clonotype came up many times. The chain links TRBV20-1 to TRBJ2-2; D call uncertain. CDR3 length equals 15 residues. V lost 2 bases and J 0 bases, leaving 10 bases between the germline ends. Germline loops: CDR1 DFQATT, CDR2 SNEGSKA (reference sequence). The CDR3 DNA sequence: TGCAGTGCTAGACCGCCGAGACCGAACACCGGGGAGCTGTTTTTT. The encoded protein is CSARPPRPNTGELFF.

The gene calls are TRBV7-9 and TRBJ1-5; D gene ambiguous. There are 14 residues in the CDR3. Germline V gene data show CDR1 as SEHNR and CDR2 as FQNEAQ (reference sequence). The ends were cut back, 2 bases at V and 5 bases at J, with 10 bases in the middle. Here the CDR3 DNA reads TGTGCCAGCAGCTTACTTGGTTCAGATCAGCCCCAGCATTTT. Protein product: CASSLLGSDQPQHF.